This TCR beta chain was profiled in a study of Ad26.COV2.S vaccination and SARS-CoV-2 variants. Overall study results and limits: Breadth and depth estimates from TCRs may understate total T cell responses.

Treatment: some 20 received Ad26.COV2.S at low or high dose, single or two shots; five or six received placebo; per-sample allocation not given. On day 63 after the first injection, vaccine and placebo recipients gave samples. Clones were read by immunoSEQ multiplex PCR, and TCRdb kept only the in-frame ones, dropping some. The table lists about 680,000 clones, more than 80% of them singletons. Concerning this clone: The antigen is undetermined.

The germline V gene encodes CDR1 SGHRS and CDR2 YFSETQ. This CDR3 has 13 residues. The germline V and J ends were trimmed by 2 bases and 1 base, with 7 bases remaining between them. This clonotype originated in a person aged 18-60 years who received the Ad26.COV2.S COVID-19 vaccine or a placebo. The material was peripheral blood, obtained in a trial of Ad26.COV2.S vaccine versus placebo. The J gene is TRBJ2-7, the V gene TRBV5-1, with unresolved D. CDR3 sequence reads: CASSFQASYEQYF. The DNA of the CDR3 is TGCGCCAGCAGCTTCCAGGCTTCCTACGAGCAGTACTTC. The entire variable domain, with the rest obtained from reference TRBV5-1 and TRBJ2-7, is as follows: KAGVTQTPRYLIKTRGQQVTLSCSPISGHRSVSWYQQTPGQGLQFLFEYFSETQRNKGNFPGRFSGRQFSNSRSEMNVSTLELGDSALYLCASSFQASYEQYFGPGTRLTVT.